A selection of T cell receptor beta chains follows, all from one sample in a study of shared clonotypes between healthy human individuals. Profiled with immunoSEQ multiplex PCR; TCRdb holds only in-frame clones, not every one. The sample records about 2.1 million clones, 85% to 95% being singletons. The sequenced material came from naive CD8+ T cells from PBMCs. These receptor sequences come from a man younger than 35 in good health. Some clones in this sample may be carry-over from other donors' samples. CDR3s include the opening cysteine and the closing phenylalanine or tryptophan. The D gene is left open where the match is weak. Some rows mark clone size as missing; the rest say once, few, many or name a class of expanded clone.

CDR3: CASSEGWGMNTEAFF
DNA: TGTGCCAGCAGTGAAGGCTGGGGGATGAACACTGAAGCTTTCTTT
V: TRBV6-1
J: TRBJ1-1
D: .
size: .

CDR3: CALRTGPYNEQFF
DNA: TGTGCCCTCAGGACAGGGCCCTACAATGAGCAGTTCTTC
V: TRBV2
J: TRBJ2-1
D: TRBD1
size: .

CDR3: CASSLGGRLNTEAFF
DNA: TGTGCCAGCAGCTTAGGTGGCAGGCTGAACACTGAAGCTTTCTTT
V: TRBV7-9
J: TRBJ1-1
D: .
size: .

CDR3: CASSLGSGVGNEQFF
DNA: TGTGCCAGCAGTTTAGGCAGCGGAGTGGGGAATGAGCAGTTCTTC
V: TRBV27
J: TRBJ2-1
D: .
size: .

CDR3: CASSIGTGLAEAFF
DNA: TGTGCCAGTAGTATCGGGACAGGGTTGGCTGAAGCTTTCTTT
V: TRBV19
J: TRBJ1-1
D: TRBD1
size: once

CDR3: CASTGLAGGRRNTGELFF
DNA: TGTGCCAGCACAGGACTAGCGGGAGGGCGGCGGAACACCGGGGAGCTGTTTTTT
V: TRBV2
J: TRBJ2-2
D: TRBD2
size: .

CDR3: CASSPSTGTETYEQYF
DNA: TGTGCCAGCAGTCCCAGCACCGGGACGGAGACCTACGAGCAGTACTTC
V: TRBV27
J: TRBJ2-7
D: .
size: .

CDR3: CASMAGVSYEQYF
DNA: TGTGCCAGCATGGCGGGTGTGTCCTACGAGCAGTACTTC
V: TRBV28
J: TRBJ2-7
D: .
size: .

CDR3: CASSGDRSTSYTF
DNA: TGTGCCAGCAGTGGAGACAGGAGCACAAGCTACACCTTC
V: TRBV25-1
J: TRBJ1-2
D: .
size: .

CDR3: CASRGTGFWETQYF
DNA: TGTGCCAGCCGCGGGACAGGGTTTTGGGAGACCCAGTACTTC
V: TRBV19
J: TRBJ2-5
D: TRBD1
size: .

CDR3: CASSIPANVLTF
DNA: TGTGCCAGTAGTATTCCCGCCAACGTCCTGACTTTC
V: TRBV19
J: TRBJ2-6
D: .
size: few

CDR3: CSTEGGRAYNEQFF
DNA: TGCAGCACCGAGGGGGGGAGGGCCTACAATGAGCAGTTCTTC
V: TRBV29-1
J: TRBJ2-1
D: .
size: .

CDR3: CAGSTSGRADTQYF
DNA: TGTGCCGGCTCGACTAGCGGGAGAGCAGATACGCAGTATTTT
V: TRBV7-9
J: TRBJ2-3
D: TRBD2
size: .

CDR3: CASSLVLDRAVGYTF
DNA: TGTGCCAGCAGCTTAGTCCTGGACAGGGCGGTTGGCTACACCTTC
V: TRBV7-9
J: TRBJ1-2
D: TRBD1
size: once

CDR3: CASSLAGQGPTNEKLFF
DNA: TGTGCCAGCAGCTTAGCAGGACAGGGGCCAACTAATGAAAAACTGTTTTTT
V: TRBV7-2
J: TRBJ1-4
D: TRBD1
size: .